This TCR beta chain was recorded in a study of vaccination effects on CD4 cells after COVID-19. The overall study: Relative to the second dose, post-vaccine samples were obtained a median of 72 days later.

Details on this clone: Antigen unknown.

The assay was immunoSEQ multiplex PCR, and TCRdb's table has in-frame clones only and misses some. Seen here are over 25,000 clones, 80% to 85% observed once, and the top ten hold approximately 6%. Viral peptide pool expansion of antigen-specific CD4+ T cells preceded sequencing in the ViraFEST assay. When about ten days of culture had elapsed, CD4+ T cells were isolated. BNT162b2 vaccine or mRNA-1273 vaccine was given to participants in two doses. This sequence originates from a human donor who received a COVID-19 vaccine. Some clones in this sample may be carry-over from other donors' samples. The sequences come from CD4+ T cells from PBMCs cultured with SARS-CoV-2 spike peptides, collected after COVID-19 vaccination.

This CDR3 reads CASSQVADIRSGANVLTF. CDR3 coding DNA: TGCGCCAGCAGCCAAGTTGCGGACATAAGATCTGGGGCCAACGTCCTGACTTTC. The V and J genes are TRBV4-3 and TRBJ2-6, with a weak D call TRBD1 (5 bases). V was trimmed by 1 base and J by 1 base, leaving 14 bases between them. The CDR3 spans 18 residues. From germline, CDR1 is LGHNA and CDR2 YSLEER.